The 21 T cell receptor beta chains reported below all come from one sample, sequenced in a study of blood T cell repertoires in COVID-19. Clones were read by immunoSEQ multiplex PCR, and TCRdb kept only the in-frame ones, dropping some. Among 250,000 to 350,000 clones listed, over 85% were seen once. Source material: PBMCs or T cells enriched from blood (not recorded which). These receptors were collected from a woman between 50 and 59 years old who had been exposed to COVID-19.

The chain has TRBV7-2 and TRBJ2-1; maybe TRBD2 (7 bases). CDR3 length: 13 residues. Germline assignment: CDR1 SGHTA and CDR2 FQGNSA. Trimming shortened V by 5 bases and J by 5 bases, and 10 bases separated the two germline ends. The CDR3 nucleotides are TGTGCCAGCAGCAACGGGGGGCACAATGAGCAGTTCTTC. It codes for CASSNGGHNEQFF.

CDR3 region: CASSNRPGQGSYEQYF. The CDR3 DNA reads as TGTGCCAGCAGCAATCGACCGGGACAGGGGTCTTACGAGCAGTACTTC. V usage is TRBV28 and J usage is TRBJ2-7, with 10 bases fitting TRBD1. This CDR3 is 16 amino acids long. J was trimmed by 4 bases and V by 6 bases; bases with no gene match: 12. Looked up from germline, CDR1 is MDHEN and CDR2 is SYDVKM.

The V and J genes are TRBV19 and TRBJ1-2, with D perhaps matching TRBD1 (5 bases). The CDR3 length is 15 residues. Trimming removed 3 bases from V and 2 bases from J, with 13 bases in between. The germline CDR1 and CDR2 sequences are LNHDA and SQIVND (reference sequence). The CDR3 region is CASSMSRASNYGYTF. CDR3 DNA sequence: TGTGCCAGTAGTATGTCCAGGGCAAGCAACTATGGCTACACCTTC.

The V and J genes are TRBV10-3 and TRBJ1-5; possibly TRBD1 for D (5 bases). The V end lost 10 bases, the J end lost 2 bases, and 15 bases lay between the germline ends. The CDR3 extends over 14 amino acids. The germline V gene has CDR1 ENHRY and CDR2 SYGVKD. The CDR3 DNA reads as TGTGCCACGGCGACAGACATCGGCAATCAGCCCCAGCATTTT. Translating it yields CATATDIGNQPQHF.

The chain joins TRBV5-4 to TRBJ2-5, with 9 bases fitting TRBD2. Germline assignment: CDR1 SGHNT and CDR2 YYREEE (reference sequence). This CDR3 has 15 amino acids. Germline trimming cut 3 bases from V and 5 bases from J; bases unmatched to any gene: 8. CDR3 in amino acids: CASSSQVAGVETQYF. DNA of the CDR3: TGTGCCAGCAGCTCCCAAGTAGCGGGGGTCGAGACCCAGTACTTC.

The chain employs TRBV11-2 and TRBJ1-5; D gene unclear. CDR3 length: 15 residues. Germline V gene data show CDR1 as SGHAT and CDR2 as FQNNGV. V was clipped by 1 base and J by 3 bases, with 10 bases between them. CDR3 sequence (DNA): TGTGCCAGCAGCTTAGGGCAGGCCTCCAATCAGCCCCAGCATTTT. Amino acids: CASSLGQASNQPQHF.

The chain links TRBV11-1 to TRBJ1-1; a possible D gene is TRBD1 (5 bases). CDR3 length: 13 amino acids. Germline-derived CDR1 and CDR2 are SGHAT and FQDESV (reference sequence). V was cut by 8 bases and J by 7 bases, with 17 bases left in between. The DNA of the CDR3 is TGTGCCAGCCGGAGGGGCGTAGGTGGTGAAGCTTTCTTT. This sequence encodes CASRRGVGGEAFF.

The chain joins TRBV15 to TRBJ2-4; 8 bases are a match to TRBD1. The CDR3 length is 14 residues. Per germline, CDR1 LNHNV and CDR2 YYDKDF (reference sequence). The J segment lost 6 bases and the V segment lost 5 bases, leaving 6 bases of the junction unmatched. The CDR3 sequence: CATSPSTGANIQYF. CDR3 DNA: TGTGCCACCAGCCCTTCGACAGGGGCAAACATTCAGTACTTC.

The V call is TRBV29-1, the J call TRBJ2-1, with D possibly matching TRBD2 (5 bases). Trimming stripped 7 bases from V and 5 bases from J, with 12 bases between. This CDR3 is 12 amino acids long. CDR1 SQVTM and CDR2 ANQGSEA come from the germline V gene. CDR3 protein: CSATAGNNEQFF. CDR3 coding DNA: TGCAGCGCTACTGCGGGTAACAATGAGCAGTTCTTC.

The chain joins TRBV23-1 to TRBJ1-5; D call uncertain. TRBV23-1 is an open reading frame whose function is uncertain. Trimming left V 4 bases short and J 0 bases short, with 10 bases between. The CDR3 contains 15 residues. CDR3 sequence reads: CASSRGLYSNQPQHF. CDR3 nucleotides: TGCGCCAGCAGTCGAGGCTTATATAGCAATCAGCCCCAGCATTTT.

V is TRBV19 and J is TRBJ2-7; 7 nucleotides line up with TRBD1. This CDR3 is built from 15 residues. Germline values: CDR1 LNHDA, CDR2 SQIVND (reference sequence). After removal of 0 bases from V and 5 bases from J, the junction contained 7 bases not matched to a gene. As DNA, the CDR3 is TGTGCCAGTAGTATAGAGACAGGGACGAAAAACGAGCAGTACTTC. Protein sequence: CASSIETGTKNEQYF.

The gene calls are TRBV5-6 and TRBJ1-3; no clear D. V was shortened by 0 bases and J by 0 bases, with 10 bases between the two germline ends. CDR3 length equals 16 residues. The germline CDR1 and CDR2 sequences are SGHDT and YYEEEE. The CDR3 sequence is CASSLGASISGNTIYF. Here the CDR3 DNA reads TGTGCCAGCAGCTTGGGAGCTTCAATCTCTGGAAACACCATATATTTT.

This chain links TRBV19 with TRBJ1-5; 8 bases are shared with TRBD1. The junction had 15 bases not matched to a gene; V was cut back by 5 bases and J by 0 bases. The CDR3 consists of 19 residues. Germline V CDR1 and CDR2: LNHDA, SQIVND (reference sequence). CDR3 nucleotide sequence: TGTGCCAGTAGTGTACTCGCCAGGGGGCCGGAGTATAGCAATCAGCCCCAGCATTTT. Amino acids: CASSVLARGPEYSNQPQHF.

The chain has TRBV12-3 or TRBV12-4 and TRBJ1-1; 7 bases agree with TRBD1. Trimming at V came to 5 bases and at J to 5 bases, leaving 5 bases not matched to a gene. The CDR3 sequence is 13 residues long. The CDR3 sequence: CASSLTGLTEAFF. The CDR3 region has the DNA TGTGCCAGCAGTCTGACAGGGTTAACTGAAGCTTTCTTT.

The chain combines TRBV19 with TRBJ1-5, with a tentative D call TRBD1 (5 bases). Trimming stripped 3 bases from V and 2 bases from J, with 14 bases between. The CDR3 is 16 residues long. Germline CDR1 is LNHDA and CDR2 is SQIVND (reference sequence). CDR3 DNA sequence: TGTGCCAGTAGTATCCAGGGTGAGGTTGGCAATCAGCCCCAGCATTTT. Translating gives CASSIQGEVGNQPQHF.

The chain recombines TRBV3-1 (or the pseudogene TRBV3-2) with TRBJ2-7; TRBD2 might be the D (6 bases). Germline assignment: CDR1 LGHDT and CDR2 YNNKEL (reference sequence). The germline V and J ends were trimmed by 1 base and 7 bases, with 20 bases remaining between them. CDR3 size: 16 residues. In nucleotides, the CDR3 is TGTGCCAGCAGCCAAGGAATGGGACTGTCGGGCGAGGAGCAGTACTTC. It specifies CASSQGMGLSGEEQYF.

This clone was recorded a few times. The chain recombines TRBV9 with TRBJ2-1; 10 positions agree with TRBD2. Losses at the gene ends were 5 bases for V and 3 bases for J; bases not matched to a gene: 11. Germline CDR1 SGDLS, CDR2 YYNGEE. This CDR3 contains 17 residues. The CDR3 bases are TGTGCCAGCAGTCCCACCGGAAAGCGGGGGGGCTACAATGAGCAGTTCTTC. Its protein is CASSPTGKRGGYNEQFF.

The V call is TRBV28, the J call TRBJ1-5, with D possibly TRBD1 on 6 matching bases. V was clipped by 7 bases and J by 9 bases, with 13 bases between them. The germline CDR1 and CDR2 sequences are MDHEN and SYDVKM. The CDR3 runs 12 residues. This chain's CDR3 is CASTTTQGPQHF. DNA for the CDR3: TGTGCCAGCACAACAACACAGGGGCCCCAGCATTTT.

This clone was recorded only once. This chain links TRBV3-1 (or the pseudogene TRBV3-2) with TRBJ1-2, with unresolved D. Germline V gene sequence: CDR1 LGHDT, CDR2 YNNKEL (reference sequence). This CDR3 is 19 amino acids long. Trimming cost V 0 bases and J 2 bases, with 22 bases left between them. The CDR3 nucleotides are TGTGCCAGCAGCCAAGATTTTTCGGGTGTGGGGAGGTCCAACTATGGCTACACCTTC. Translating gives CASSQDFSGVGRSNYGYTF.

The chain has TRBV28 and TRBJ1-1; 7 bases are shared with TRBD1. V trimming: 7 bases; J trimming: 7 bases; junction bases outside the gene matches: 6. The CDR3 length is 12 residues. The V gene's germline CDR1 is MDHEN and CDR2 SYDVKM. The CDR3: CASKGQGVEAFF. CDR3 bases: TGTGCCAGCAAGGGGCAGGGGGTTGAAGCTTTCTTT.

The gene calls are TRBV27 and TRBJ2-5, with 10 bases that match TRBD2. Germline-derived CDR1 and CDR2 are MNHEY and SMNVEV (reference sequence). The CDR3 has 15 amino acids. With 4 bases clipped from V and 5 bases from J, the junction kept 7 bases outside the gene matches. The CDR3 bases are TGTGCCAGCAGTTCCAGCGGGGGGGCCTGGGAGACCCAGTACTTC. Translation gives CASSSSGGAWETQYF.